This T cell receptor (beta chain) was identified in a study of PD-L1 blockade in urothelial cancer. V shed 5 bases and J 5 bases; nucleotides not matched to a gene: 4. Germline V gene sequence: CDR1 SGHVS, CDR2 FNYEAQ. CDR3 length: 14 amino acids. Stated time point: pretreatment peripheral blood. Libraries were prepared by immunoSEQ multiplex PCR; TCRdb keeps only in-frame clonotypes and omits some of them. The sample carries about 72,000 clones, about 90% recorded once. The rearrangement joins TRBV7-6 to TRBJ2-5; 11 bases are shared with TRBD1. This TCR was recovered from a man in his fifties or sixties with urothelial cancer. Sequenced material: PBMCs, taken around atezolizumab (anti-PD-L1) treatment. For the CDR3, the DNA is TGTGCCAGCAGCCGGACAGGGGGCTGGGAGACCCAGTACTTC. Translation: CASSRTGGWETQYF.